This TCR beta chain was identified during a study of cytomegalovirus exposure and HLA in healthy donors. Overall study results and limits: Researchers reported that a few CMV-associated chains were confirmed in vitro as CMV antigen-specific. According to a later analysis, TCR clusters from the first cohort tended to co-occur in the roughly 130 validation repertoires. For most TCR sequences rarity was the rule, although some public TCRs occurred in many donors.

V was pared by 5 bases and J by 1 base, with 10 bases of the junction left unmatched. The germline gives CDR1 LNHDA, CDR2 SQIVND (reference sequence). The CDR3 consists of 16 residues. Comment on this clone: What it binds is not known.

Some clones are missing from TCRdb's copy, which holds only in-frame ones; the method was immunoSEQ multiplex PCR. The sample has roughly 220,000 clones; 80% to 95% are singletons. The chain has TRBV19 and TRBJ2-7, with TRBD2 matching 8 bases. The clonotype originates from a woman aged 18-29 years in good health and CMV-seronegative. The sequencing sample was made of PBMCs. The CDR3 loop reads CASSDVAGSLSYEQYF. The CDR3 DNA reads TGTGCCAGTAGTGATGTAGCGGGATCGCTATCCTACGAGCAGTACTTC.